This entry lists 24 T cell receptor beta chains sequenced from one sample in a study of T cell repertoires in cytomegalovirus infection. What these receptors recognize is not known. MiXCR was run by TCRdb on the reads, yielding one entry per CDR3 protein. The table shows approximately 100,000 distinct CDR3 sequences, with under 55% occurring only once. The sample in question was CD8+ T cells from cultured PBMCs, obtained from culture after CMV antigen stimulation. The receptor set was obtained from a human donor in good health (CMV status not recorded). Some clones in this sample may be carry-over from other donors' samples.

The chain joins TRBV14 to TRBJ1-1, with D unclear. V was cut by 7 bases and J by 2 bases, with 17 bases left in between. CDR3 size: 15 residues. The germline V gene encodes CDR1 SGHDN and CDR2 FVKESK. The CDR3 DNA reads TGTGCCAGCACCGAAGACCACGGCACTAACACTGAAGCTTTCTTT. It translates to CASTEDHGTNTEAFF.

The chain is built from TRBV27 and TRBJ2-1; 12 bases are a match to TRBD2. J lost 7 bases, V lost 3 bases, and 7 bases had no gene match. Germline CDR1 and CDR2: MNHEY and SMNVEV (reference sequence). The CDR3 loop spans 16 amino acids. For the CDR3, the DNA is TGTGCCAGCAGTTTCTATCTAGCGGGGGGGCCAAATGAGCAGTTCTTC. The encoded protein is CASSFYLAGGPNEQFF.

V usage is TRBV7-9 and J usage is TRBJ2-1; the D call may be TRBD1 or TRBD2 (6 bases each). CDR1 is SEHNR, CDR2 FQNEAQ, per germline (reference sequence). Trimming removed 8 bases from V and 6 bases from J, with 20 bases in between. The CDR3 spans 15 residues. The CDR3 bases are TGTGCCAGCGGAAAACAGGGCGAGGAGGGCAATGAGCAGTTCTTC. Protein sequence: CASGKQGEEGNEQFF.

The rearrangement uses TRBV5-5 and TRBJ1-5; TRBD1 matches at 10 bases. The V segment lost 0 bases and the J segment 6 bases; nucleotides outside the gene matches: 3. Germline lookup yields CDR1 SGHKS and CDR2 YYEKEE (reference sequence). The CDR3 totals 15 residues. CDR3 sequence (DNA): TGTGCCAGCAGCTTGGGACAGGGGGCAGGTCAGCCCCAGCATTTT. This codes for CASSLGQGAGQPQHF.

The chain combines TRBV9 with TRBJ1-2; D gene unclear. The CDR3 spans 12 residues. With 3 bases removed from V and 7 bases from J, the gap between germline ends came to 10 bases. Germline V lookup: CDR1 SGDLS, CDR2 YYNGEE. The CDR3 coding sequence is TGTGCCAGCAGCGCCGATCACCTTGGCTACACCTTC. Its translation: CASSADHLGYTF.

V usage is TRBV12-3 or TRBV12-4 and J usage is TRBJ2-1, with 11 bases matching TRBD2. V dropped 5 bases and J dropped 0; count of bases not matched to a gene: 9. The CDR3 has 18 amino acids. This CDR3 is CASSLWTSGPSSYNEQFF. The CDR3 region has the DNA TGTGCCAGCAGTCTCTGGACTAGCGGGCCCAGCTCCTACAATGAGCAGTTCTTC.

This chain links TRBV5-1 with TRBJ2-6, with 7 bases that match TRBD2. The germline CDR1 and CDR2 sequences are SGHRS and YFSETQ. The CDR3 spans 19 residues. The trim removed 4 bases at V and 0 bases at J, leaving 13 bases unmatched. The CDR3 coding sequence is TGCGCCAGCAGCCTTTTCGCTAGCGGAGTCCCCTCTGGGGCCAACGTCCTGACTTTC. As protein: CASSLFASGVPSGANVLTF.

This clonotype was seen a handful of times. V is TRBV7-9 and J is TRBJ2-1, with 12 bases lining up with TRBD2. V shed 5 bases and J 4 bases; nucleotides not matched to a gene: 6. The CDR3 loop spans 16 amino acids. Germline V gene lookup returns CDR1 SEHNR and CDR2 FQNEAQ (reference sequence). The CDR3 bases are TGTGCCAGCAGCGCGCGGACTAGCGGGGAGTACAATGAGCAGTTCTTC. It is translated as CASSARTSGEYNEQFF.

The chain joins TRBV12-3 or TRBV12-4 to TRBJ1-1, with D uncertain. Trimming pared 7 bases from V and 6 bases from J, leaving 15 bases between. The CDR3 length is 13 residues. The CDR3 nucleotides are TGTGCCAGCAAAACCACAGTCGCCCCTGAAGCTTTCTTT. Residues: CASKTTVAPEAFF.

A few counts support this clonotype. V usage is TRBV27 and J usage is TRBJ1-5, with 7 bases matching TRBD1. Germline V CDR1 and CDR2: MNHEY, SMNVEV (reference sequence). The CDR3 is 14 residues long. V lost 6 bases, J lost 0 bases, and 2 bases stayed unmatched. In nucleotides, the CDR3 is TGTGCCAGCAGCGACAGGGTTAGCAATCAGCCCCAGCATTTT. Amino acids: CASSDRVSNQPQHF.

This clonotype was counted a few times. The chain employs TRBV7-2 and TRBJ2-3, with D possibly TRBD1 on 5 matching bases. Germline V gene lookup returns CDR1 SGHTA and CDR2 FQGNSA. The CDR3 sequence is 17 residues long. Trimming removed 5 bases at V and 1 base at J, with 19 bases between. The CDR3 sequence is CASSLGAFASRTDTQYF. The CDR3 DNA is TGTGCCAGCAGCCTAGGGGCCTTTGCCTCCCGCACAGATACGCAGTATTTT.

V and J are TRBV12-3 or TRBV12-4 and TRBJ1-5; D not resolved. Trimming took 0 bases from V and 4 from J, leaving 10 bases between them. The CDR3 is 15 amino acids. This CDR3 reads CASSLALYGNQPQHF. The CDR3 coding sequence is TGTGCCAGCAGTTTAGCTCTTTATGGGAATCAGCCCCAGCATTTT.

The chain employs TRBV28 and TRBJ2-7; the D gene is possibly TRBD2 (5 bases). The CDR3 is 16 amino acids. From germline, CDR1 is MDHEN and CDR2 SYDVKM. V was clipped by 6 bases and J by 6 bases, with 24 bases between them. In nucleotides, the CDR3 is TGTGCCAGCAGCTCCATCCGGGAACCGGACGATCCCGAGCAGTACTTC. As protein: CASSSIREPDDPEQYF.

This clonotype was seen more than once but under ten times. The chain is built from TRBV27 and TRBJ1-6; tentative D call: TRBD1 (5 bases). Trimming stripped 4 bases from V and 11 bases from J, with 18 bases between. Germline CDR1 is MNHEY and CDR2 is SMNVEV (reference sequence). The CDR3 covers 15 residues. CDR3 in DNA: TGTGCCAGCAGTTCTCATCAGGGCTTCAGGACACCCCTCCACTTT. Translation gives CASSSHQGFRTPLHF.

The gene calls are TRBV5-6 and TRBJ2-5; 9 positions agree with TRBD2. J lost 5 bases, V lost 4 bases, and 12 bases had no gene match. Germline V gene sequence: CDR1 SGHDT, CDR2 YYEEEE. This CDR3 contains 16 residues. In DNA, the CDR3 is TGTGCCAGCAGCCTGGACGCTAGCGGGGTAGAGGAGACCCAGTACTTC. Protein product: CASSLDASGVEETQYF.

The chain uses TRBV7-9 and TRBJ1-1, with no clear D. From germline, CDR1 is SEHNR and CDR2 FQNEAQ (reference sequence). V was cut by 4 bases and J by 5 bases, with 17 bases left in between. The CDR3 has 15 residues. The CDR3 sequence is CASSSRLTPLTEAFF. The CDR3 nucleotides read TGTGCCAGCAGCTCCCGTCTAACCCCCCTTACTGAAGCTTTCTTT. Looking up the rest from reference TRBV7-9 and TRBJ1-1 gives the full variable domain: DTGVSQNPRHKITKRGQNVTFRCDPISEHNRLYWYRQTLGQGPEFLTYFQNEAQLEKSRLLSDRFSAERPKGSFSTLEIQRTEQGDSAMYLCASSSRLTPLTEAFFGQGTRLTVV.

This clonotype occurred many times. This chain connects TRBV12-5 to TRBJ2-3; TRBD2 matches 8 bases. Germline CDR1 reads LGHNT; CDR2 reads FRNRAP. The CDR3 has 14 residues. CDR3 DNA sequence: TGTGCCGGGGGGGACATAGGAAGCACAGATACGCAGTATTTT. The encoded protein is CAGGDIGSTDTQYF. The variable domain in full, completed from reference TRBV12-5 and TRBJ2-3, reads DARVTQTPRHKVTEMGQEVTMRCQPILGHNTVFWYRQTMMQGLELLAYFRNRAPLDDSGMPKDRFSAEMPDATLATLKIQPSEPRDSAVYFCAGGDIGSTDTQYFGPGTRLTVL.

The CDR3: CASAPGGYTEAFF. CDR3 nucleotide sequence: TGTGCCAGCGCCCCAGGGGGGTACACTGAAGCTTTCTTT. The gene calls are TRBV25-1 and TRBJ1-1, with 7 bases aligning to TRBD1. Germline CDR1 and CDR2: MGHDK and SYGVNS. This CDR3 is built from 13 residues. Trimming at V came to 8 bases and at J to 3 bases, leaving 6 bases not matched to a gene. Full variable domain (outside the CDR3, taken from reference TRBV25-1 and TRBJ1-1): EADIYQTPRYLVIGTGKKITLECSQTMGHDKMYWYQQDPGMELHLIHYSYGVNSTEKGDLSSESTVSRIRTEHFPLTLESARPSHTSQYLCASAPGGYTEAFFGQGTRLTVV.

For this clonotype: This may be a read error: a much more frequent sequence differs by one nucleotide. This chain joins TRBV9 and TRBJ2-1; the match to TRBD2 covers 9 bases. V lost 4 bases to trimming and J lost 8 bases; unmatched junction nucleotides: 10. The length of the CDR3 is 15 residues. Germline CDR1 is SGDLS and CDR2 is YYNGEE. CDR3 region: CASSTSGLAPDEQFF. The CDR3 nucleotides are TGTGCCAGCAGCACCTCGGGACTAGCTCCCGATGAGCAGTTCTTC. Supplemented by reference TRBV9 and TRBJ2-1, the full variable domain reads DSGVTQTPKHLITATGQRVTLRCSPRSGDLSVYWYQQSLDQGLQFLIQYYNGEERAKGNILERFSAQQFPDLHSELNLSSLELGDSALYFCASSTSGLAPDEQFFGPGTRLTVL.

V and J are TRBV12-3 or TRBV12-4 and TRBJ2-1, with 11 bases fitting TRBD2. The CDR3 is 15 residues long. Germline trimming cut 8 bases from V and 3 bases from J; bases unmatched to any gene: 6. Written as DNA, the CDR3 is TGTGCCAGCGGTCCGACTAGCGGGGTCTACAATGAGCAGTTCTTC. Translated, it gives CASGPTSGVYNEQFF.

The chain employs TRBV7-3 and TRBJ2-2; D gene unclear. The CDR3 covers 14 residues. The V and J ends lost 5 bases and 0 bases respectively, with 7 bases between them. Looked up from germline, CDR1 is SGHTA and CDR2 is FQGTGA. In DNA, the CDR3 is TGTGCCAGCAGCCTAAACTCGAACACCGGGGAGCTGTTTTTT. This sequence encodes CASSLNSNTGELFF.

This clonotype was observed a handful of times. The chain carries TRBV7-2 and TRBJ2-1; no clear D. Germline CDR1 and CDR2: SGHTA and FQGNSA. Trimming shortened V by 6 bases and J by 6 bases, and 15 bases separated the two germline ends. The CDR3 has 14 amino acids. DNA for the CDR3: TGTGCCAGCAGTTTTTTCAAAAACCTCAATGAGCAGTTCTTC. Residues: CASSFFKNLNEQFF.

The rearrangement joins TRBV28 to TRBJ2-3, with D possibly matching TRBD2 (6 bases). CDR3 length: 12 residues. Germline V gene lookup returns CDR1 MDHEN and CDR2 SYDVKM. Trimming cost V 10 bases and J 4 bases, with 12 bases left between them. The CDR3 nucleotides read TGTGCCACCGGGCGGGACGCAGATACGCAGTATTTT. This encodes CATGRDADTQYF.

The rearrangement links TRBV2 to TRBJ1-1; D is ambiguous. The CDR3 covers 12 residues. Looked up from germline, CDR1 is SNHLY and CDR2 is FYNNEI. Trimming removed 4 bases at V and 5 bases at J, with 8 bases between. The DNA of the CDR3 is TGTGCCAGCAGTGTCGGGGAGACTGAAGCTTTCTTT. Protein product: CASSVGETEAFF.